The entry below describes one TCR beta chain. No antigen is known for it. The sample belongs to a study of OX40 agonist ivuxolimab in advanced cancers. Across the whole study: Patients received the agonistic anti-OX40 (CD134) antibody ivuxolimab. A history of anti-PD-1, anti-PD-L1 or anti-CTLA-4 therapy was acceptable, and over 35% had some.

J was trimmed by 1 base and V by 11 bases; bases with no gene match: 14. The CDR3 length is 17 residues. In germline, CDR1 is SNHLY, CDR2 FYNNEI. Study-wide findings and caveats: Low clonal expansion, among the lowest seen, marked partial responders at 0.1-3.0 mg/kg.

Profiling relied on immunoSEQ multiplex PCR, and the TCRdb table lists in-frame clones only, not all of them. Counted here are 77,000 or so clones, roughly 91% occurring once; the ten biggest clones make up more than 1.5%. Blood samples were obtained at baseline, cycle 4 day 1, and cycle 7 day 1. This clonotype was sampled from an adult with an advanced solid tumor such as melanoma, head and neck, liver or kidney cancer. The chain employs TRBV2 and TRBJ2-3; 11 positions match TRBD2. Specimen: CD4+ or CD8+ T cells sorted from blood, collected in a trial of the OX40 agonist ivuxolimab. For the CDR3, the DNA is TGTGCCGACGTAGGCCTAGCGGGAGGAGGGGGCACAGATACGCAGTATTTT. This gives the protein CADVGLAGGGGTDTQYF.